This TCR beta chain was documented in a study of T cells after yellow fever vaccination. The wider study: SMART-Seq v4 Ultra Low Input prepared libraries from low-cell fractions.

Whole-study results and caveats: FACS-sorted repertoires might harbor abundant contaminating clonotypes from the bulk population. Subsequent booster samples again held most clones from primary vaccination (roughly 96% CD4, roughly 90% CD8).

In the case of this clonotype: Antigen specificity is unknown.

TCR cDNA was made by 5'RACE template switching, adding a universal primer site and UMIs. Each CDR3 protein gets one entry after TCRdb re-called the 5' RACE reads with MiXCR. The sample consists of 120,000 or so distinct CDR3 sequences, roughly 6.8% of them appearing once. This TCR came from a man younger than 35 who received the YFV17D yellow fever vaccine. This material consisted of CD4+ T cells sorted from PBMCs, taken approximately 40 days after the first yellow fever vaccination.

The CDR3: CASSPRGRGYTF. The CDR3 bases are TGTGCCAGCAGCCCCCGCGGACGCGGCTACACCTTC. V is TRBV7-9 and J is TRBJ1-2; D not certain. Between the trimmed V and J ends, which lost 5 bases and 8 bases, there was a span of 12 bases. Germline CDR1 SEHNR, CDR2 FQNEAQ (reference sequence). The CDR3 sequence is 12 residues long.